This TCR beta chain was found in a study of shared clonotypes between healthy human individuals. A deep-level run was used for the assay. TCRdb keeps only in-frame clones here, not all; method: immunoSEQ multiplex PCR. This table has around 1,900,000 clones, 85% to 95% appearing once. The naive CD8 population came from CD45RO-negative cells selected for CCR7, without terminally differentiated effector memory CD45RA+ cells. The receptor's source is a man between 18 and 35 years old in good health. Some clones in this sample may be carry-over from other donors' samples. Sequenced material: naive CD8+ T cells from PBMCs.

The CDR3 sequence: CAWSTTPRGGDTQYF. In DNA form, the CDR3 reads TGTGCCTGGAGTACCACTCCGCGGGGGGGGGATACGCAGTATTTT. V gene TRBV30 combines with J gene TRBJ2-3; 9 bases agree with TRBD2. Looked up from germline, CDR1 is GTSNPN and CDR2 is SVGIG (reference sequence). The ends lost 2 bases at V and 6 bases at J; junction bases unmatched: 9. The CDR3 length is 15 residues.